The sequence of this T cell receptor (beta chain) was determined in a study of T cells in pancreatic ductal adenocarcinoma. Germline loops: CDR1 MDHEN, CDR2 SYDVKM. The ends were cut back, 6 bases at V and 11 bases at J, with 15 bases in the middle. The CDR3 has 12 residues. Selected pancreatic ductal adenocarcinoma patients had undergone surgery without neoadjuvant therapy. Using immunoSEQ multiplex PCR, the repertoire was profiled, and TCRdb retains in-frame clones only, with some absent. The repertoire holds around 9,000 clones, about 64% seen once, with under 30% in the top ten. Material for sequencing was pancreatic tumor tissue. This rearrangement joins TRBV28 to TRBJ2-3; TRBD2 is a possible D gene (6 bases). The receptor's source is a human donor with pancreatic ductal adenocarcinoma. The CDR3 bases are TGTGCCAGCAGCTTACTCCGGGGGAAGCAGTATTTT. Its translation is CASSLLRGKQYF.